This TCR beta chain was recorded in a study of early T cells in non-severe SARS-CoV-2 infection. Trimming pared 5 bases from V and 3 bases from J, leaving 8 bases between. The CDR3 loop spans 12 amino acids. Via MiXCR, TCRdb re-called the 5' RACE reads, giving one row per CDR3 protein. The table lists 55,000 to 80,000 distinct CDR3 sequences, about an eighth of them singletons. Of note for this clonotype: What it recognizes is unknown.

Points from the study as a whole: Anti-spike CD8 responses were favored by VDJdb matching, which missed private and CD4 specificities.

The material sequenced was whole blood, taken at baseline. The source is an adult who was a healthcare worker with PCR-confirmed SARS-CoV-2 infection or an uninfected control (not recorded which). J is TRBJ2-7 and V is TRBV12-3 or TRBV12-4; perhaps D is TRBD1 or TRBD2 (5 bases each). The CDR3 DNA reads as TGTGCCAGCAGTACGGGGCTCTACGAGCAGTACTTC. It translates to CASSTGLYEQYF.